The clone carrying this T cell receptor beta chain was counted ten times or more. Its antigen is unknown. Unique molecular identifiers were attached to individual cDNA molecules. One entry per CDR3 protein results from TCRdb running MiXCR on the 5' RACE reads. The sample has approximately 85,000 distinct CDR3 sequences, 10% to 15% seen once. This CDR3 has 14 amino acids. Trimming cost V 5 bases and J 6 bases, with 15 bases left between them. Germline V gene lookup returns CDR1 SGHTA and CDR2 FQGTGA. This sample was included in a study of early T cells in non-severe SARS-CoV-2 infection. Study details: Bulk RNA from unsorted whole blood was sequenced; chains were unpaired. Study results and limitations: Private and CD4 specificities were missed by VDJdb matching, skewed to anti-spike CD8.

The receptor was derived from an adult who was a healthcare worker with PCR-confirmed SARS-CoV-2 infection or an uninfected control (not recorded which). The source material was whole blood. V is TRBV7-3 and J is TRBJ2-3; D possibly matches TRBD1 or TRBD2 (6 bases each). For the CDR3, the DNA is TGTGCCAGCAGCCAAGGTGGGGGGCTGGATACGCAGTATTTT. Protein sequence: CASSQGGGLDTQYF.